This entry describes one T cell receptor (beta chain). What it binds is unknown. The sample's time point: persistent/refractory GD, antithyroid drugs over 5 years with positive TRAb. With RNA extracted from PBMCs as input, the TCR library was made. With EDTA tubes as the receptacles, 7 to 9 milliliters of peripheral blood were drawn. This specimen belongs to a study of regulatory T cells in long-lasting Graves disease. Findings of the study overall: Persistent patients shared more public clonotypes (2,741) than new patients (roughly 1,000). Favoring TRBV28, TRBJ1-2 and TRBJ2-5 was a feature seen in persistent disease.

The CDR3 spans 13 residues. Trimming pared 6 bases from V and 4 bases from J, leaving 16 bases between. Germline loops: CDR1 SQVTM, CDR2 ANQGSEA. In building TCR beta libraries, iRepertoire HTBI primers were used together with Arm-PCR of CDR3 regions. As originally analysed: Identification across samples found more than 55 TRBV and 12 to 15 TRBJ segments. One entry per CDR3 protein results from TCRdb running MiXCR on the multiplex PCR reads. The V and J calls were determined by TCRdb, not by the authors. The sample lists a few hundred thousand distinct CDR3 sequences; roughly 25% were seen once. The sequence derives from a woman in her 40s with Graves disease. The sequences come from peripheral blood mononuclear cells (PBMCs), collected when the disease was refractory, from a patient treated with antithyroid drugs. The chain carries TRBV29-1 and TRBJ2-7; D uncertain. Written as DNA, the CDR3 is TGCAGCGTCGTACAGAGAGGTGATTACGAGCAGTACTTC. Translating it yields CSVVQRGDYEQYF.